These 4 T cell receptor beta chains were sequenced from one sample in a study of blood T cell repertoires in COVID-19. This table comes from immunoSEQ multiplex PCR, and its TCRdb copy is limited to in-frame clones, with some not included. The table shows fewer than 150,000 clones, with more than 80% occurring only once. Sequencing was performed on peripheral blood. Every receptor here comes from a human donor in a cohort sampled during active COVID-19.

CDR3: CAWRLQGAGETQYF. The CDR3 nucleotides are TGTGCCTGGAGACTACAGGGGGCGGGAGAGACCCAGTACTTC. The genes are TRBV30 and TRBJ2-5; TRBD1 matches at 9 bases. Germline lookup yields CDR1 GTSNPN and CDR2 SVGIG (reference sequence). The CDR3 extends over 14 amino acids. Unmatched junction bases numbered 6, after V lost 3 bases and J lost 4 bases.

DNA for the CDR3: TGTGCCAGCAGCGGTAGGGATGCAGGGAACTATGGCTACACCTTC. Its translation: CASSGRDAGNYGYTF. The chain has TRBV9 and TRBJ1-2, with D possibly being TRBD1 (5 bases). The V end lost 3 bases, the J end lost 2 bases, and 14 bases lay between the germline ends. Germline V gene lookup returns CDR1 SGDLS and CDR2 YYNGEE. This CDR3 has 15 amino acids.

J is TRBJ2-6 and V is TRBV3-1 (or the pseudogene TRBV3-2); D is unclear. The germline CDR1 and CDR2 sequences are LGHDT and YNNKEL (reference sequence). The length of the CDR3 is 14 residues. V was cut by 4 bases and J by 4 bases, with 8 bases left in between. The CDR3 loop reads CASSLASGANVLTF. DNA of the CDR3: TGTGCCAGCAGCCTCGCGTCCGGGGCCAACGTCCTGACTTTC.

The rearrangement links TRBV20-1 to TRBJ2-2; 8 bases are a match to TRBD2. The CDR3 runs 14 residues. V was clipped by 3 bases and J by 0 bases; unmatched bases: 0. Germline values: CDR1 DFQATT, CDR2 SNEGSKA (reference sequence). CDR3 loop: CSASSGANTGELFF. As DNA, the CDR3 is TGCAGTGCTAGTAGCGGGGCGAACACCGGGGAGCTGTTTTTT.